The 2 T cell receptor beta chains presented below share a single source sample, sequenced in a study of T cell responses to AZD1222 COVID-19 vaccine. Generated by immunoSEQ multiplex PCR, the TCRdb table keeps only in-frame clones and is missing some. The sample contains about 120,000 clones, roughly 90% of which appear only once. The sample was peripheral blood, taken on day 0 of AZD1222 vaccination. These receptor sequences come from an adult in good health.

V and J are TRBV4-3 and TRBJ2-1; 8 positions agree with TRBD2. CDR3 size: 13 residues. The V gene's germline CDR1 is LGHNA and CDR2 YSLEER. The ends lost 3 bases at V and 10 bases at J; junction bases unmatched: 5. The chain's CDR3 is CASSHGLAGEQFF. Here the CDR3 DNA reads TGCGCCAGCAGCCACGGACTAGCTGGAGAGCAGTTCTTC.

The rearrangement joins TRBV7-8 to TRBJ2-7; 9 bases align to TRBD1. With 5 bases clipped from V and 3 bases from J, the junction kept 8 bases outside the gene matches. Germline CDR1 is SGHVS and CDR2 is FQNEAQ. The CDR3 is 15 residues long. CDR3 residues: CASSARDRVLYEQYF. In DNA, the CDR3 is TGTGCCAGCAGCGCCCGGGACAGGGTACTCTACGAGCAGTACTTC.